This entry lists 12 T cell receptor beta chains sequenced from one sample in a study of blood T cell repertoires in COVID-19. Profiling relied on immunoSEQ multiplex PCR, and the TCRdb table lists in-frame clones only, not all of them. Of approximately 220,000 clones in the sample, roughly four fifths are singletons; the top ten hold approximately 4.8%. Sequencing was done on a sample of peripheral blood. The source is a woman aged 65 to 85 with acute or convalescent COVID-19.

This clone was detected only a few times. The chain uses TRBV2 and TRBJ2-3; 7 bases are a match to TRBD1. Germline values: CDR1 SNHLY, CDR2 FYNNEI. V shed 4 bases, J shed 7 bases, and the junction held 5 bases outside the gene matches. CDR3 length: 13 amino acids. The CDR3 DNA reads TGTGCCAGCAGTGGACAACAGGGGAATACGCAGTATTTT. Its protein product is CASSGQQGNTQYF.

V and J are TRBV6-5 and TRBJ1-1; 8 bases map to TRBD1. Trimming took 4 bases from V and 1 from J; bases not matched to a gene: 2. CDR1 MNHEY and CDR2 SVGAGI come from the germline V gene. The CDR3 has 14 amino acids. The CDR3 here is CASSLGTGNTEAFF. CDR3 DNA: TGTGCCAGCAGTTTGGGGACAGGGAACACTGAAGCTTTCTTT.

The table lists this clone with a count of one. The V and J genes are TRBV7-2 and TRBJ1-2; 10 positions agree with TRBD1. Germline V gene lookup returns CDR1 SGHTA and CDR2 FQGNSA. With 1 base clipped from V and 8 bases from J, the junction kept 4 bases outside the gene matches. The CDR3 totals 14 residues. The CDR3 DNA follows: TGTGCCAGCAGCTTAGGGACAGGGGGATACGGCTACACCTTC. Its translation is CASSLGTGGYGYTF. The complete variable domain, with remaining parts taken from reference TRBV7-2 and TRBJ1-2, reads GAGVSQSPSNKVTEKGKDVELRCDPISGHTALYWYRQSLGQGLEFLIYFQGNSAPDKSGLPSDRFSAERTGGSVSTLTIQRTQQEDSAVYLCASSLGTGGYGYTFGSGTRLTVV.

This chain joins TRBV7-2 and TRBJ1-2; TRBD1 matches at 9 bases. J gave up 3 bases and V 5 bases, and 1 base lay outside the gene matches. This CDR3 has 13 residues. In germline, CDR1 is SGHTA, CDR2 FQGNSA. The CDR3 DNA is TGTGCCAGCAGCCGGGACAGGGACTATGGCTACACCTTC. Its protein product is CASSRDRDYGYTF.

This clone was seen only once. This chain uses TRBV27 with TRBJ1-1; possible D gene TRBD1, 5 bases. Germline V CDR1 and CDR2: MNHEY, SMNVEV (reference sequence). Deletions cut 3 bases from V and 5 bases from J, with 10 bases between. This CDR3 is 13 amino acids long. The CDR3 coding sequence is TGTGCCAGCAGTTTGGGCAGACAGACTGAAGCTTTCTTT. Its protein product is CASSLGRQTEAFF.

The rearrangement links TRBV3-1 (or the pseudogene TRBV3-2) to TRBJ2-2; D gene ambiguous. Trimming took 0 bases from V and 6 from J, leaving 5 bases between them. Germline lookup yields CDR1 LGHDT and CDR2 YNNKEL (reference sequence). The length of the CDR3 is 13 residues. CDR3 nucleotides: TGTGCCAGCAGCCAAGAATTCGCCGGGGAGCTGTTTTTT. This sequence encodes CASSQEFAGELFF.

The chain links TRBV24-1 to TRBJ2-2, with a possible D match to TRBD2 (5 bases). This CDR3 has 14 residues. V lost 9 bases and J 1 base, leaving 11 bases between the germline ends. Germline assignment: CDR1 KGHDR and CDR2 SFDVKD. For the CDR3, the DNA is TGTGCCACCGGAGGTCCGGGGAACACCGGGGAGCTGTTTTTT. It encodes CATGGPGNTGELFF.

V usage is TRBV4-1 and J usage is TRBJ2-1; 7 bases map to TRBD2. Germline values: CDR1 MGHRA, CDR2 YSYEKL. V trimming: 0 bases; J trimming: 4 bases; junction bases outside the gene matches: 12. CDR3 length: 18 residues. The DNA of the CDR3 is TGCGCCAGCAGCCAAGAAGAGGTGGGGCGGGGGAGATACAATGAGCAGTTCTTC. It encodes CASSQEEVGRGRYNEQFF.

This clone came up once. This chain uses TRBV6-2 or TRBV6-3 with TRBJ1-6; D is perhaps TRBD1 (6 bases). The CDR3 loop spans 16 amino acids. With 2 bases removed from V and 5 bases from J, the gap between germline ends came to 13 bases. Germline values: CDR1 MNHEY, CDR2 SVGEGT. This CDR3 is CASSYLPGVNNSPLHF. The CDR3, as DNA: TGTGCCAGCAGTTACCTCCCAGGGGTGAATAATTCACCCCTCCACTTT.

This chain joins TRBV9 and TRBJ1-4; 9 bases agree with TRBD1. This CDR3 spans 16 amino acids. Trimming removed 3 bases from V and 8 bases from J; junction bases left unmatched: 11. CDR1 and CDR2 (germline): SGDLS, YYNGEE. The CDR3 bases are TGTGCCAGCAGCGCGGGGGAAGGGACAGGGCGCGAAAAACTGTTTTTT. Translated: CASSAGEGTGREKLFF.

The chain links TRBV29-1 to TRBJ1-5; D gene ambiguous. This CDR3 spans 13 amino acids. The germline V gene has CDR1 SQVTM and CDR2 ANQGSEA. Trimming removed 4 bases at V and 2 bases at J, with 9 bases between. Written as DNA, the CDR3 is TGCAGCGTTGTCGTCGGGGGCAATCAGCCCCAGCATTTT. As protein: CSVVVGGNQPQHF.

The count of this clone is one. The chain combines TRBV7-9 with TRBJ1-2; 7 bases map to TRBD1. Germline V gives CDR1 SEHNR, CDR2 FQNEAQ (reference sequence). The junction had 6 bases not matched to a gene; V was cut back by 3 bases and J by 5 bases. The CDR3 covers 14 residues. CDR3 loop: CASSFEGARYGYTF. In DNA form, the CDR3 reads TGTGCCAGCAGCTTCGAGGGGGCGAGGTATGGCTACACCTTC.